Following are 25 T cell receptor beta chains from one sample sequenced in a study of PD-1 blockade in mismatch repair-deficient tumors. TCRdb's copy holds only in-frame clones and misses some; the assay was immunoSEQ multiplex PCR. This table holds approximately 50,000 clones, more than 75% found once. Sample: peripheral blood, taken 4 weeks after starting pembrolizumab. These receptors originate from an adult with mismatch repair-deficient cancer.

The chain uses TRBV14 and TRBJ1-2, with TRBD1 as a possible D gene (5 bases). CDR1 is SGHDN, CDR2 FVKESK, per germline. V lost 3 bases and J lost 4, with 15 bases in between. The CDR3 contains 15 residues. CDR3 in DNA: TGTGCCAGCAGCCAGAGGGACGGCCGAATCTATGGCTACACCTTC. This gives the protein CASSQRDGRIYGYTF. The whole variable domain, filled in from reference TRBV14 and TRBJ1-2, reads EAGVTQFPSHSVIEKGQTVTLRCDPISGHDNLYWYRRVMGKEIKFLLHFVKESKQDESGMPNNRFLAERTGGTYSTLKVQPAELEDSGVYFCASSQRDGRIYGYTFGSGTRLTVV.

This chain uses TRBV7-9 with TRBJ1-2; D is undetermined. Trimming took off 5 bases at V and 6 bases at J, with 13 bases between the two ends. The germline V gene encodes CDR1 SEHNR and CDR2 FQNEAQ (reference sequence). The CDR3 extends over 13 amino acids. This chain's CDR3 is CASSHSEGNGYTF. DNA for the CDR3: TGTGCCAGCAGCCATTCGGAAGGGAATGGCTACACCTTC.

In this sample, this clone turned up a few times. V and J are TRBV19 and TRBJ2-3; D possibly uses TRBD1 or TRBD2 (5 bases each). The V and J ends lost 10 bases and 8 bases respectively, with 16 bases between them. The CDR3 spans 12 residues. Germline V gene data show CDR1 as LNHDA and CDR2 as SQIVND (reference sequence). The CDR3 loop is CATAGQGATQYF. The CDR3 DNA reads as TGTGCCACGGCCGGGCAGGGAGCTACGCAGTATTTT. Drawing the rest from reference TRBV19 and TRBJ2-3, the complete variable domain is DGGITQSPKYLFRKEGQNVTLSCEQNLNHDAMYWYRQDPGQGLRLIYYSQIVNDFQKGDIAEGYSVSREKKESFPLTVTSAQKNPTAFYLCATAGQGATQYFGPGTRLTVL.

The sample holds one count of this clone. This chain uses TRBV27 with TRBJ2-2; D unclear. V shed 7 bases and J shed 2 bases, with 8 bases lying between them. Germline V gene lookup returns CDR1 MNHEY and CDR2 SMNVEV (reference sequence). The CDR3 sequence is 13 residues long. The CDR3 region is CASTVSNTGELFF. CDR3 nucleotides: TGTGCCAGCACCGTCAGTAACACCGGGGAGCTGTTTTTT.

The J gene is TRBJ2-3, the V gene TRBV28; D is possibly TRBD2 (6 bases). Germline V gene data show CDR1 as MDHEN and CDR2 as SYDVKM. There are 14 residues in the CDR3. V was trimmed by 8 bases and J by 3 bases, leaving 15 bases between them. CDR3 protein: CASLSGLGTDTQYF. As DNA, the CDR3 is TGTGCCAGCCTTAGCGGCCTTGGTACAGATACGCAGTATTTT.

V and J are TRBV19 and TRBJ2-1; 7 bases line up with TRBD1. The CDR3 has 15 residues. V shed 4 bases and J 8 bases; nucleotides not matched to a gene: 11. CDR1 LNHDA and CDR2 SQIVND come from the germline V gene (reference sequence). The CDR3 region is CASSSIGGAGYEQFF. CDR3 in DNA: TGTGCCAGTAGTAGCATAGGGGGCGCCGGATATGAGCAGTTCTTC.

This clone was detected once. The gene calls are TRBV6-1 and TRBJ1-4, with D perhaps matching TRBD1 (6 bases). With 2 bases removed from V and 6 bases from J, the gap between germline ends came to 10 bases. The V gene's germline CDR1 is MNHNS and CDR2 SASEGT. This CDR3 contains 14 residues. The CDR3 here is CASSENRVYEKLFF. The CDR3 DNA reads as TGTGCCAGCAGTGAAAACAGGGTTTATGAAAAACTGTTTTTT.

This rearrangement joins TRBV6-6 to TRBJ2-7; D is uncertain. V was trimmed by 0 bases and J by 0 bases, leaving 9 bases between them. The CDR3 length is 15 residues. Germline values: CDR1 MNHNY, CDR2 SVGAGI (reference sequence). CDR3 in amino acids: CASSYSRSNSYEQYF. The CDR3 DNA is TGTGCCAGCAGTTACTCTCGGTCAAACTCCTACGAGCAGTACTTC.

V and J are TRBV12-5 and TRBJ1-5; no clear D. The CDR3 has 13 amino acids. The V gene's germline CDR1 is LGHNT and CDR2 FRNRAP. V was cut by 1 base and J by 5 bases, with 6 bases left in between. CDR3 nucleotides: TGTGCTAGTGGTTTGGAGGGAGATCAGCCCCAGCATTTT. This translates into CASGLEGDQPQHF.

The V gene is TRBV25-1, the J gene TRBJ1-2; D is uncertain. The CDR3 has 14 amino acids. Looked up from germline, CDR1 is MGHDK and CDR2 is SYGVNS. The germline V and J ends were trimmed by 4 bases and 7 bases, with 16 bases remaining between them. The CDR3 is CASSGGPGFSGYTF. CDR3 DNA sequence: TGTGCCAGCAGTGGTGGTCCGGGTTTTTCTGGCTACACCTTC.

This clone was seen just once. This chain uses TRBV5-6 with TRBJ2-3; D not certain. V dropped 5 bases and J dropped 0 bases, with 16 bases sitting between them. CDR1 and CDR2 from the germline V gene are SGHDT and YYEEEE. The CDR3 runs to 16 residues. The CDR3 spells CASRTDGLHSTDTQYF. CDR3 sequence (DNA): TGTGCCAGCAGAACGGACGGCCTACACAGCACAGATACGCAGTATTTT. Variable domain in full (rest from reference TRBV5-6 and TRBJ2-3): DAGVTQSPTHLIKTRGQQVTLRCSPKSGHDTVSWYQQALGQGPQFIFQYYEEEERQRGNFPDRFSGHQFPNYSSELNVNALLLGDSALYLCASRTDGLHSTDTQYFGPGTRLTVL.

This clone is a singleton in its sample. J is TRBJ2-5 and V is TRBV10-3, with D perhaps matching TRBD1 (5 bases). The germline V and J ends were trimmed by 7 bases and 0 bases, with 12 bases remaining between them. Looked up from germline, CDR1 is ENHRY and CDR2 is SYGVKD. The CDR3 is 14 amino acids. The CDR3 DNA is TGTGCCATCAAGCCTGACAGAAACCAAGAGACCCAGTACTTC. This codes for CAIKPDRNQETQYF.

The chain couples TRBV6-5 to TRBJ1-2; D unclear. The germline gives CDR1 MNHEY, CDR2 SVGAGI. This CDR3 is 12 amino acids long. V lost 2 bases, J lost 7 bases, and 8 bases lay in between. The CDR3 loop reads CASSYAGGGYTF. CDR3 coding DNA: TGTGCCAGCAGTTACGCAGGAGGTGGCTACACCTTC.

This clone was found a few times. The chain joins TRBV10-3 to TRBJ2-1; D is undetermined. Per germline, CDR1 ENHRY and CDR2 SYGVKD. The CDR3 covers 11 residues. The V end was cut by 9 bases, the J end by 5 bases, with 8 bases between. CDR3 nucleotides: TGTGCCATTTCGGGCGACAATGAGCAGTTCTTC. Its protein is CAISGDNEQFF.

This chain's CDR3 is CASSPFPGNYGYTF. The CDR3 coding sequence is TGTGCCAGCTCCCCTTTTCCAGGGAACTATGGCTACACCTTC. The chain joins TRBV18 to TRBJ1-2; tentatively, D is TRBD1 (5 bases). Germline-derived CDR1 and CDR2 are KGHSH and LQKENI. The CDR3 has 14 amino acids. The V end was cut by 6 bases, the J end by 2 bases, with 13 bases between.

The J gene is TRBJ2-7, the V gene TRBV5-5; a weak D match, TRBD1 (5 bases). Trimming took 4 bases from V and 3 from J, leaving 17 bases between them. Germline loops: CDR1 SGHKS, CDR2 YYEKEE (reference sequence). This CDR3 region has 15 residues. As DNA, the CDR3 is TGTGCCAGCAGCACCCAAACAGGTCCTAGCTACGAGCAGTACTTC. Encoded protein: CASSTQTGPSYEQYF.

The chain has TRBV11-2 and TRBJ2-7; 8 bases are shared with TRBD1. This CDR3 is built from 16 residues. V lost 0 bases to trimming and J lost 0 bases; unmatched junction nucleotides: 4. Germline V CDR1 and CDR2: SGHAT, FQNNGV. CDR3 protein: CASSLDAGGGSYEQYF. The CDR3 DNA is TGTGCCAGCAGCTTAGACGCAGGGGGCGGCTCCTACGAGCAGTACTTC. The full variable domain, with the rest looked up from reference TRBV11-2 and TRBJ2-7, is EAGVAQSPRYKIIEKRQSVAFWCNPISGHATLYWYQQILGQGPKLLIQFQNNGVVDDSQLPKDRFSAERLKGVDSTLKIQPAKLEDSAVYLCASSLDAGGGSYEQYFGPGTRLTVT.

This chain uses TRBV6-1 with TRBJ2-7, with D possibly called TRBD1 or TRBD2 (5 bases each). This CDR3 is built from 15 residues. Germline V lookup: CDR1 MNHNS, CDR2 SASEGT. The V gene lost 3 bases and the J gene lost 4 bases, with 16 bases spanning the gap. The chain's CDR3 is CASSEESAGRYEQYF. The CDR3 coding sequence is TGTGCCAGCAGTGAGGAGTCGGCAGGGAGATACGAGCAGTACTTC.

The CDR3 sequence: CASSINRGDTEAFF. In DNA, the CDR3 is TGTGCCAGTAGTATTAATCGGGGGGACACTGAAGCTTTCTTT. This chain uses TRBV19 with TRBJ1-1; D may be TRBD1 (5 bases). The CDR3 contains 14 residues. V shed 3 bases and J shed 3 bases, with 11 bases lying between them. Germline values: CDR1 LNHDA, CDR2 SQIVND (reference sequence). Using reference TRBV19 and TRBJ1-1 for the parts outside the CDR3, the full variable domain is DGGITQSPKYLFRKEGQNVTLSCEQNLNHDAMYWYRQDPGQGLRLIYYSQIVNDFQKGDIAEGYSVSREKKESFPLTVTSAQKNPTAFYLCASSINRGDTEAFFGQGTRLTVV.

J is TRBJ2-7 and V is TRBV6-1; either TRBD1 or TRBD2 may supply D (5 bases each). The CDR3 has 15 residues. Germline V gene lookup returns CDR1 MNHNS and CDR2 SASEGT. Between the trimmed V and J ends, which lost 2 bases and 0 bases, there was a span of 11 bases. The CDR3 reads CASSESRDLSYEQYF. The CDR3 nucleotides read TGTGCCAGCAGTGAATCCCGGGACCTCTCCTACGAGCAGTACTTC.

The chain joins TRBV13 to TRBJ2-1; 12 positions agree with TRBD2. Germline V gene data show CDR1 as PRHDT and CDR2 as FYEKMQ (reference sequence). CDR3 size: 18 residues. V shed 3 bases and J 3 bases; nucleotides not matched to a gene: 9. As DNA, the CDR3 is TGTGCCAGCAGCTTGGATGGACTAGCGGGAACCGTCTACAATGAGCAGTTCTTC. Protein product: CASSLDGLAGTVYNEQFF.

This sequence joins TRBV19 and TRBJ1-1, with D maybe TRBD1 (6 bases). The V end lost 6 bases, the J end lost 2 bases, and 28 bases lay between the germline ends. This CDR3 is 19 amino acids long. The germline V gene has CDR1 LNHDA and CDR2 SQIVND (reference sequence). The DNA of the CDR3 is TGTGCCAGTAGCCCTTCCCTAATGAAAAGGGGGTTACTTAACACTGAAGCTTTCTTT. Encoded protein: CASSPSLMKRGLLNTEAFF.

V usage is TRBV4-3 and J usage is TRBJ1-2; D is undetermined. V was cut by 4 bases and J by 2 bases, with 11 bases left in between. The CDR3 has 14 residues. CDR1 and CDR2 from the germline V gene are LGHNA and YSLEER. The CDR3 loop reads CASSPQPLNYGYTF. The CDR3 DNA sequence: TGCGCCAGCAGCCCCCAGCCCTTGAACTATGGCTACACCTTC.

V is TRBV25-1 and J is TRBJ2-1, with TRBD2 matching over 11 bases. This CDR3 has 15 residues. Germline-derived CDR1 and CDR2 are MGHDK and SYGVNS. The V segment lost 2 bases and the J segment 13 bases; nucleotides outside the gene matches: 10. DNA of the CDR3: TGTGCCAGCAGTGAACTAACTAGCGGGAGTGGCCGTCAGTTCTTC. Protein product: CASSELTSGSGRQFF.

The rearrangement links TRBV27 to TRBJ2-1, with TRBD1 as a possible D gene (5 bases). This CDR3 is built from 12 residues. With 3 bases removed from V and 7 bases from J, the gap between germline ends came to 7 bases. Looked up from germline, CDR1 is MNHEY and CDR2 is SMNVEV (reference sequence). In nucleotides, the CDR3 is TGTGCCAGCAGTTTGGGGCGGAATGAGCAGTTCTTC. Translated, it gives CASSLGRNEQFF.